The clone carrying this TCR beta chain came up a few times. This sample is part of a study of T cell responses to AZD1222 COVID-19 vaccine. This CDR3 is 12 amino acids long. Between the trimmed V and J ends, which lost 9 bases and 1 base, there was a span of 7 bases. CDR1 and CDR2 from the germline V gene are MNHEY and SVGAGI. The assay was immunoSEQ multiplex PCR, and TCRdb's table has in-frame clones only and misses some. The profile shows roughly 180,000 clones, about 86% of them singletons. The sequence was obtained from an adult in good health. The gene calls are TRBV6-5 and TRBJ1-3; D unresolved. The sample in question was peripheral blood, obtained on day 0 of AZD1222 vaccination. CDR3: CASWKSGNTIYF. The CDR3 DNA reads as TGTGCCAGTTGGAAGTCTGGAAACACCATATATTTT.